The present T cell receptor (beta chain) was sequenced within a study of T cells in Graves' hyperthyroidism and ophthalmopathy. Study conclusions and caveats: Blood also contained most expanded thyroid clonotypes above 0.001. A 13 V-J model separated ophthalmopathy from stable hyperthyroidism.

Ten or more counts support this clonotype. As yet, its antigen is unknown. Template material for amplifying TCR beta CDR3 regions consisted of RNA transcripts. Using the HTBI primer set, a first-round RT-PCR was run on the TCR CDR3. MiXCR, applied by TCRdb to the multiplex PCR reads, yields one record per CDR3 protein. Of 500,000 or so distinct CDR3 sequences listed, about a sixth are singletons. The study included ophthalmopathy patients with Clinical Activity Score at least 3, NOSPECS grade at least 4 and duration under 3 months. Orbital computed tomography and thyroid ultrasound, together with serum TRAb and thyroxine and clinical symptoms, were used for diagnoses. Sequenced: blood. The receptor was isolated from a woman in her late teens or twenties with Graves' ophthalmopathy.

The CDR3 here is CASSHPTGDYGYTF. CDR3 coding DNA: TGTGCCAGCAGTCACCCGACAGGGGACTATGGCTACACCTTC. This chain joins TRBV6-1 and TRBJ1-2; 8 positions match TRBD1. Per the germline V gene, CDR1 is MNHNS and CDR2 is SASEGT. V lost 5 bases, J lost 3 bases, and 5 bases stayed unmatched. The CDR3 spans 14 residues.